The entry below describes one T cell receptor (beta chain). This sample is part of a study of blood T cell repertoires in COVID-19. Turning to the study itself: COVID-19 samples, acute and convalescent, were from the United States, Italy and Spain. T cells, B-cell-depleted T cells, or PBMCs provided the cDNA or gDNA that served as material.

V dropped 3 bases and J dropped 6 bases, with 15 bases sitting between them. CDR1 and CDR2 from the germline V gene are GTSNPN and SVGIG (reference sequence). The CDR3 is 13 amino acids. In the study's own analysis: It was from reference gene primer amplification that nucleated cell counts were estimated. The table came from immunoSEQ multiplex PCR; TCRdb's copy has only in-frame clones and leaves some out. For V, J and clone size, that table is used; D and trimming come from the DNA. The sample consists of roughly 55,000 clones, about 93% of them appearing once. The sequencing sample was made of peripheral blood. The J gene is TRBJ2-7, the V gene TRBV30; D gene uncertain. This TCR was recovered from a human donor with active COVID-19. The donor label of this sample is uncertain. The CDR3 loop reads CAWSEPPLPEQYF. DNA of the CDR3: TGTGCCTGGAGCGAGCCCCCCTTGCCCGAGCAGTACTTC.